One and the same sample provided the 7 T cell receptor beta chains below, sequenced in a study of T cells after yellow fever vaccination. One entry per CDR3 protein, called by TCRdb with MiXCR from the 5' RACE reads. This table holds 100,000 to 150,000 distinct CDR3 sequences, more than 7.5% found once. The specimen comprised CD8+ T cells sorted from PBMCs, sampled on the day of the yellow fever booster vaccination. The receptors here all came from a man aged 18-30 years who received the YFV17D yellow fever vaccine.

CDR3 region: CATSRGLPGLAGRGNEQFF. DNA for the CDR3: TGTGCCACCAGCAGAGGCCTCCCGGGACTAGCGGGTCGGGGGAATGAGCAGTTCTTC. The chain carries TRBV15 and TRBJ2-1, with 12 bases matching TRBD2. The CDR3 totals 19 residues. Looked up from germline, CDR1 is LNHNV and CDR2 is YYDKDF (reference sequence). V shed 1 base, J shed 7 bases, and the junction held 14 bases outside the gene matches.

This clonotype was seen repeatedly, ten times or more. The V and J genes are TRBV7-8 and TRBJ2-2; D unclear. The germline CDR1 and CDR2 sequences are SGHVS and FQNEAQ. Trimming took 2 bases from V and 2 from J, leaving 9 bases between them. The CDR3 runs to 15 residues. This CDR3 is CASSLLGLNTGELFF. Written as DNA, the CDR3 is TGTGCCAGCAGCTTACTGGGCTTAAACACCGGGGAGCTGTTTTTT.

The table lists this clonotype with a few counts. V and J are TRBV7-9 and TRBJ1-1; no clear D gene. V was clipped by 1 base and J by 9 bases, with 12 bases between them. This CDR3 region has 13 residues. Looked up from germline, CDR1 is SEHNR and CDR2 is FQNEAQ (reference sequence). For the CDR3, the DNA is TGTGCCAGCAGCTTAGTGGCGGGAGGGCAAGCTTTCTTT. The encoded protein is CASSLVAGGQAFF. Full variable domain (missing parts from reference TRBV7-9 and TRBJ1-1): DTGVSQNPRHKITKRGQNVTFRCDPISEHNRLYWYRQTLGQGPEFLTYFQNEAQLEKSRLLSDRFSAERPKGSFSTLEIQRTEQGDSAMYLCASSLVAGGQAFFGQGTRLTVV.

The genes are TRBV12-3 or TRBV12-4 and TRBJ1-3, with unresolved D. The CDR3 length is 14 residues. V was trimmed by 3 bases and J by 3 bases, leaving 9 bases between them. Here the CDR3 DNA reads TGTGCCAGCAGTTTTTACAGCTTTGGAAACACCATATATTTT. Translation: CASSFYSFGNTIYF.

In its sample, this clonotype was seen a few times. The chain combines TRBV4-2 with TRBJ2-3, with D possibly being TRBD2 (5 bases). Germline assignment: CDR1 LGHNA and CDR2 YNFKEQ. This CDR3 has 18 residues. V was trimmed by 0 bases and J by 0 bases, leaving 16 bases between them. CDR3 protein: CASSQEGSSFSSTDTQYF. The CDR3 nucleotides read TGTGCCAGCAGCCAAGAGGGATCTAGCTTCTCTAGCACAGATACGCAGTATTTT.

This clonotype was recorded a few times. This chain links TRBV14 with TRBJ2-3, with D unresolved. Per the germline V gene, CDR1 is SGHDN and CDR2 is FVKESK. The germline V and J ends were trimmed by 0 bases and 3 bases, with 4 bases remaining between them. The CDR3 is 13 amino acids. This chain's CDR3 is CASSQDTTDTQYF. The CDR3 bases are TGTGCCAGCAGCCAAGATACGACAGATACGCAGTATTTT.

There are a few counts of this clonotype. The genes are TRBV7-6 and TRBJ2-4; 8 nucleotides match TRBD1. From germline, CDR1 is SGHVS and CDR2 FNYEAQ. The ends lost 4 bases at V and 9 bases at J; junction bases unmatched: 2. The CDR3 sequence is 12 residues long. The CDR3: CASSSGTGIQYF. The CDR3 coding sequence is TGTGCCAGCAGCTCGGGGACAGGCATTCAGTACTTC.